This T cell receptor beta chain was observed in a study of T-cell reconstitution after alpha-beta-depleted transplantation in children. Unique molecular identifiers tagged the TCRbeta library. TCRdb analysed the PCR reads with MiXCR anew, one entry per CDR3 protein. Counted here are about 610,000 distinct CDR3 sequences, about 10% occurring once; the ten biggest clones make up 3.5% to 5%. This clonotype came up once. A single base separates this from a much larger clone, so it may be a read error. This CDR3 is missing its conserved last phenylalanine or tryptophan, likely due to a read error. The V end was cut by 3 bases, the J end by 10 bases, with 8 bases between. CDR1 is SGHTA, CDR2 FQGNSA, per germline. The CDR3 has 11 amino acids.

Material: PBMCs from the stem cell graft donor, obtained from the stem cell graft. The TCR was taken from a human donor who donated a stem cell graft to a child with acute myeloid leukemia. This chain connects TRBV7-2 to TRBJ2-3; D unclear. CDR3 protein: CASSLDLAQYS. CDR3 nucleotide sequence: TGTGCCAGCAGCTTGGACCTAGCGCAGTATTCT.